The 28 T cell receptor beta chains below were found in one sample sequenced in a study of blood T cell repertoires in COVID-19. Libraries were prepared by immunoSEQ multiplex PCR; TCRdb keeps only in-frame clonotypes and omits some of them. The table shows 120,000 or so clones, with less than 75% occurring only once. The material sequenced was peripheral blood. These receptors came from a human donor with acute or convalescent COVID-19. The donor label of this sample is uncertain.

This clone has only a few counts. The chain combines TRBV10-2 with TRBJ1-1, with D perhaps matching TRBD1 (6 bases). This CDR3 spans 14 amino acids. Germline V gene sequence: CDR1 WSHSY, CDR2 SAAADI. V lost 2 bases to trimming and J lost 5 bases, with 12 bases between them. The CDR3 is CASSENRAGTEAFF. The CDR3, as DNA: TGCGCCAGCAGTGAGAACAGGGCGGGTACTGAAGCTTTCTTT.

The rearrangement joins TRBV19 to TRBJ1-1; perhaps TRBD1 as D (6 bases). Germline CDR1 reads LNHDA; CDR2 reads SQIVND (reference sequence). Trimming stripped 4 bases from V and 4 bases from J, with 13 bases between. This CDR3 is 14 amino acids long. CDR3 bases: TGTGCCAGTAGTAAGGGCGGGGGCTTCACTGAAGCTTTCTTT. Protein product: CASSKGGGFTEAFF.

V is TRBV7-2 and J is TRBJ1-6; 8 bases map to TRBD1. With 2 bases clipped from V and 5 bases from J, the junction kept 5 bases outside the gene matches. This CDR3 contains 16 residues. Germline assignment: CDR1 SGHTA and CDR2 FQGNSA. The CDR3 reads CASSLLAGQDNSPLHF. The CDR3 DNA sequence: TGTGCCAGCAGCTTACTGGCGGGACAGGATAATTCACCCCTCCACTTT.

This clone showed up just once. This rearrangement joins TRBV6-2 or TRBV6-3 to TRBJ1-2, with D possibly matching TRBD1 (6 bases). Trimming removed 5 bases at V and 0 bases at J, with 13 bases between. Germline CDR1 and CDR2: MNHEY and SVGEGT. The length of the CDR3 is 15 residues. The CDR3 spells CASSAGTWTNYGYTF. CDR3 in DNA: TGTGCCAGCAGTGCCGGGACATGGACTAACTATGGCTACACCTTC.

The rearrangement links TRBV10-3 to TRBJ1-1; TRBD1 aligns across 10 bases. This CDR3 is built from 13 residues. The V and J ends lost 9 bases and 3 bases, in that order; junction bases with no gene match: 4. CDR1 and CDR2 (germline): ENHRY, SYGVKD. CDR3 in amino acids: CAIRQGADTEAFF. The CDR3, as DNA: TGTGCCATACGACAGGGGGCGGACACTGAAGCTTTCTTT.

This sequence joins TRBV13 and TRBJ2-7; 8 bases map to TRBD2. Germline V gene lookup returns CDR1 PRHDT and CDR2 FYEKMQ (reference sequence). J gave up 0 bases and V 3 bases, and 4 bases lay outside the gene matches. The CDR3 contains 15 residues. The CDR3 spells CASSFGAGGSYEQYF. The CDR3 DNA reads TGTGCCAGCAGCTTTGGTGCGGGGGGCTCCTACGAGCAGTACTTC.

V and J are TRBV5-1 and TRBJ1-1; the match to TRBD1 covers 7 bases. Germline V gene sequence: CDR1 SGHRS, CDR2 YFSETQ. There are 13 residues in the CDR3. V lost 7 bases, J lost 5 bases, and 8 bases stayed unmatched. The CDR3 here is CASRREGATEAFF. The CDR3 DNA reads as TGCGCCAGCCGACGGGAGGGGGCAACTGAAGCTTTCTTT.

V gene TRBV7-3 combines with J gene TRBJ2-1; 10 nucleotides match TRBD2. Trimming removed 5 bases from V and 6 bases from J; junction bases left unmatched: 7. The CDR3 consists of 15 residues. Germline CDR1 and CDR2: SGHTA and FQGTGA. The CDR3 DNA sequence: TGTGCCAGCAGCCCACGTAGCGGGGGGCCCAATGAGCAGTTCTTC. Translated, it gives CASSPRSGGPNEQFF.

The genes are TRBV7-2 and TRBJ2-1; possible D gene TRBD2, 7 bases. This CDR3 has 17 amino acids. Germline CDR1 SGHTA, CDR2 FQGNSA. Trimming took 5 bases from V and 3 from J, leaving 20 bases between them. Here the CDR3 DNA reads TGTGCCAGCAGCCCCCCCGGGGGGCTGTTAGTCTACAATGAGCAGTTCTTC. Translated: CASSPPGGLLVYNEQFF.

This clone has just a few counts. The CDR3 sequence is CASSLTGQGGNEQFF. CDR3 DNA: TGTGCCAGCAGCTTAACGGGACAGGGAGGGAATGAGCAGTTCTTC. The chain carries TRBV11-3 and TRBJ2-1; 9 bases are shared with TRBD1. The CDR3 is 15 residues long. V gave up 2 bases and J gave up 7 bases; unmatched junction bases: 6. CDR1 is SGHNT and CDR2 is YENEEA in the germline V gene.

The chain combines TRBV5-1 with TRBJ2-7; D is unclear. Germline V gives CDR1 SGHRS, CDR2 YFSETQ. The length of the CDR3 is 13 residues. V lost 6 bases to trimming and J lost 3 bases, with 13 bases between them. Written as DNA, the CDR3 is TGCGCCAGCACCGAGGAGAATCTCTACGAGCAGTACTTC. Protein sequence: CASTEENLYEQYF.

This clone appeared a few times. The chain recombines TRBV18 with TRBJ1-5; D not certain. This CDR3 is 15 amino acids long. Trimming pared 2 bases from V and 0 bases from J, leaving 8 bases between. CDR1 and CDR2 (germline): KGHSH, LQKENI. The CDR3 sequence: CASSPTSYSNQPQHF. Written as DNA, the CDR3 is TGTGCCAGCTCACCAACGAGTTATAGCAATCAGCCCCAGCATTTT.

In its sample, this clone was seen many times. The chain recombines TRBV6-2 or TRBV6-3 with TRBJ2-2; tentatively, D is TRBD1 (5 bases). Trimming stripped 0 bases from V and 3 bases from J, with 14 bases between. CDR1 and CDR2 from the germline V gene are MNHEY and SVGEGT. The CDR3 contains 17 residues. CDR3 coding DNA: TGTGCCAGCAGTTACTCAGGGCAGGGATACGACACCGGGGAGCTGTTTTTT. Residues: CASSYSGQGYDTGELFF.

This rearrangement joins TRBV7-9 to TRBJ1-2; D unclear. This CDR3 is built from 13 residues. Germline V gene sequence: CDR1 SEHNR, CDR2 FQNEAQ (reference sequence). V lost 2 bases, J lost 4 bases, and 8 bases lay in between. The CDR3 nucleotides are TGTGCCAGCAGCTTATCGAGCCGCTATGGCTACACCTTC. Protein sequence: CASSLSSRYGYTF. Using reference TRBV7-9 and TRBJ1-2 for the parts outside the CDR3, the full variable domain is DTGVSQNPRHKITKRGQNVTFRCDPISEHNRLYWYRQTLGQGPEFLTYFQNEAQLEKSRLLSDRFSAERPKGSFSTLEIQRTEQGDSAMYLCASSLSSRYGYTFGSGTRLTVV.

This clone was recorded only once. This chain joins TRBV5-1 and TRBJ1-6, with D perhaps matching TRBD1 (5 bases). The CDR3 has 15 residues. CDR1 and CDR2 from the germline V gene are SGHRS and YFSETQ. With 0 bases removed from V and 7 bases from J, the gap between germline ends came to 11 bases. DNA of the CDR3: TGCGCCAGCAGCTTGGCACAGGAATTAAATTCACCCCTCCACTTT. Translated, it gives CASSLAQELNSPLHF.

The chain carries TRBV2 and TRBJ1-2; TRBD1 aligns across 7 bases. This CDR3 has 12 residues. Germline CDR1 and CDR2: SNHLY and FYNNEI. V was pared by 6 bases and J by 6 bases, with 4 bases of the junction left unmatched. The CDR3 bases are TGTGCCAGCAGGGGGGGACAGAATGGCTACACCTTC. Amino acids: CASRGGQNGYTF.

This chain connects TRBV11-2 to TRBJ2-1; the match to TRBD2 covers 12 bases. Germline trimming cut 6 bases from V and 7 bases from J; bases unmatched to any gene: 7. This CDR3 has 15 amino acids. Germline CDR1 reads SGHAT; CDR2 reads FQNNGV. The CDR3 spells CASSSRLAGDNEQFF. The CDR3 region has the DNA TGTGCCAGCAGTTCTAGACTAGCGGGGGATAATGAGCAGTTCTTC.

This chain joins TRBV6-1 and TRBJ1-5; TRBD1 might be the D (6 bases). The V end was cut by 2 bases, the J end by 1 base, with 12 bases between. The CDR3 has 16 amino acids. Germline V gene lookup returns CDR1 MNHNS and CDR2 SASEGT. CDR3 in DNA: TGTGCCAGCAGTGAAACCGACAGGCTCAGCAATCAGCCCCAGCATTTT. Encoded protein: CASSETDRLSNQPQHF.

This chain links TRBV6-5 with TRBJ1-2; TRBD1 is a possible D gene (6 bases). Germline CDR1 reads MNHEY; CDR2 reads SVGAGI. The CDR3 spans 13 residues. Trimming left V 2 bases short and J 8 bases short, with 12 bases between. Written as DNA, the CDR3 is TGTGCCAGCAGTTACGTCCGGACAGACGGCTACACCTTC. Translated, it gives CASSYVRTDGYTF.

The table lists this clone with a few counts. The chain uses TRBV27 and TRBJ1-1; D call uncertain. From germline, CDR1 is MNHEY and CDR2 SMNVEV (reference sequence). This CDR3 comprises 14 residues. V was trimmed by 5 bases and J by 2 bases, leaving 12 bases between them. CDR3 sequence (DNA): TGTGCCAGCAGTCCCCAAGAGAGAAACACTGAAGCTTTCTTT. Translated, it gives CASSPQERNTEAFF.

The V and J genes are TRBV5-1 and TRBJ2-2; D is undetermined. Trimming removed 0 bases from V and 8 bases from J, with 8 bases in between. Germline V lookup: CDR1 SGHRS, CDR2 YFSETQ. The CDR3 runs to 13 residues. The CDR3 reads CASSLVGGGELFF. CDR3 sequence (DNA): TGCGCCAGCAGCTTGGTTGGCGGTGGGGAGCTGTTTTTT.

The V and J genes are TRBV24-1 and TRBJ2-1; TRBD2 agrees at 13 bases. Germline V gives CDR1 KGHDR, CDR2 SFDVKD. The CDR3 sequence is 16 residues long. Trimming at V came to 4 bases and at J to 7 bases, leaving 6 bases not matched to a gene. For the CDR3, the DNA is TGTGCCACCAGTGACCGGGGGACTAGCGGGACGAATGAGCAGTTCTTC. Protein sequence: CATSDRGTSGTNEQFF.

This rearrangement joins TRBV7-9 to TRBJ2-1, with D maybe TRBD2 (5 bases). With 2 bases removed from V and 5 bases from J, the gap between germline ends came to 16 bases. This CDR3 spans 16 amino acids. Germline values: CDR1 SEHNR, CDR2 FQNEAQ (reference sequence). In nucleotides, the CDR3 is TGTGCCAGCAGCTTAAACCGGGATGTCGGCCACAATGAGCAGTTCTTC. It translates to CASSLNRDVGHNEQFF.

This clone was counted between two and nine times. The CDR3: CASSGGFGYQVNQPQHF. In DNA, the CDR3 is TGTGCCAGCAGTGGCGGGTTCGGGTACCAGGTCAATCAGCCCCAGCATTTT. V is TRBV28 and J is TRBJ1-5; D gene unclear. Trimming removed 5 bases from V and 3 bases from J, with 20 bases in between. This CDR3 comprises 17 residues. Germline V gene lookup returns CDR1 MDHEN and CDR2 SYDVKM.

V gene TRBV6-5 combines with J gene TRBJ2-1; TRBD2 matches 14 bases. Germline assignment: CDR1 MNHEY and CDR2 SVGAGI. The CDR3 spans 15 residues. Germline trimming cut 4 bases from V and 11 bases from J; bases unmatched to any gene: 7. CDR3 in amino acids: CASSSRLAGGRKQFF. CDR3 nucleotides: TGTGCCAGCAGTTCGCGACTAGCGGGGGGGCGCAAGCAGTTCTTC.

The chain carries TRBV6-1 and TRBJ1-5, with D hard to call. The CDR3 spans 15 residues. Looked up from germline, CDR1 is MNHNS and CDR2 is SASEGT. Trimming removed 3 bases from V and 4 bases from J, with 13 bases in between. CDR3 in DNA: TGTGCCAGCAGTGAGTTGCGGGCGGGGAATCAGCCCCAGCATTTT. It encodes CASSELRAGNQPQHF.

This sequence joins TRBV3-1 (or the pseudogene TRBV3-2) and TRBJ1-3; 9 positions agree with TRBD1. After removal of 1 base from V and 2 bases from J, the junction contained 3 bases not matched to a gene. The germline CDR1 and CDR2 sequences are LGHDT and YNNKEL (reference sequence). The CDR3 contains 16 residues. The CDR3, as DNA: TGTGCCAGCAGCCAAGGGGACAGGGTACCTGGAAACACCATATATTTT. Protein sequence: CASSQGDRVPGNTIYF.

The genes are TRBV20-1 and TRBJ2-5; 7 positions match TRBD2. V was clipped by 3 bases and J by 1 base; unmatched bases: 5. This CDR3 has 14 amino acids. Germline V CDR1 and CDR2: DFQATT, SNEGSKA (reference sequence). The CDR3 DNA is TGCAGTGCTAGTACGACTAGCCTCCAAGAGACCCAGTACTTC. Amino acid sequence: CSASTTSLQETQYF.